This is a list of T cell receptor beta chains from one sample in a study of blood T cell repertoires in COVID-19. Libraries were prepared by immunoSEQ multiplex PCR; TCRdb keeps only in-frame clonotypes and omits some of them. The sample shows about 130,000 clones, around 80% of them seen only once. Sequenced: PBMCs or T cells enriched from blood (not recorded which). These receptor sequences come from a man aged 40-49 years with acute COVID-19. Each CDR3 is given without its conserved first and last residue. D genes are given only for firm matches. Size values are once, few and many counts, or a class for expanded clones, and some rows have none.

.	.	TRBV3-1/TRBV3-2	ASSQQGTGEAF
.	.	TRBV15	ATSRGEERGYT
.	once	TRBV7-9	ASRSPNGGGEQY
TRBD2	.	TRBV19	ASSIVFETGGSYEQY
.	.	TRBV3-1/TRBV3-2	ASSERGPSTGELF
.	.	TRBV6-5	ASSYWSGLSSYEQY
.	.	TRBV15	ATRKGGRKVGELF
TRBD2	.	TRBV28	ASSLAGVTDTQY
.	.	TRBV2	ASSGTVRGEAF
.	.	TRBV19	ASGSAGGNRETQY
.	.	TRBV18	ASSPPGTTSQNSPLH
.	once	TRBV25-1	ASSPFGGPSSYEQY
.	.	TRBV3-1/TRBV3-2	ASSQDGEEQF
.	.	TRBV19	ASRGQGNEKLF
.	.	TRBV10-2	ASSGSGSDTQY
TRBD1	.	TRBV7-9	ASSRTGFSYEQY
.	once	TRBV3-1/TRBV3-2	ASSPLSGVRTYNEQF
TRBD1	.	TRBV6-5	ASSYSGQGGEKLF
TRBD1	.	TRBV6-1	ASSEGQGWDYGYT
.	.	TRBV5-4	ASSLGLQGTGELF
TRBD1	.	TRBV11-2	ASSHGQGNTEAF
TRBD2	once	TRBV9	ASSVGSGSEADTQY
.	.	TRBV7-2	ASSLADGEGQPQH
.	.	TRBV27	ASSLGTASTNEKLF
.	once	TRBV6-5	ASSRTVLNEKLF
.	.	TRBV3-1/TRBV3-2	ASSLLETQY
TRBD1	.	TRBV5-1	ASSLGDRPRAGELF
TRBD1	.	TRBV7-3	ASSLTWGQGSTEAF
TRBD1	.	TRBV18	ASSPLRGQGEKLF
TRBD2	.	TRBV7-7	ASSSGTSGVGYQETQY
.	.	TRBV19	ASSIEGRNYGYT
.	.	TRBV7-3	ASSLKPTSIEQF
.	.	TRBV13	ASSPLGLYEQY
TRBD1	.	TRBV27	ASSLGTGVYNEQF
.	.	TRBV28	ASSLGGTSTEAF
TRBD1	.	TRBV6-7	ASRTGNSNQPQH
.	.	TRBV3-1/TRBV3-2	ASSQDYTGPSYEQY
.	many	TRBV7-3	ASTLASGIGSRGYT
TRBD1	.	TRBV11-3	ASSFMPGGSYEQY
.	.	TRBV28	ASRLTPAYNEQF
.	.	TRBV30	AWSVEGGGYT
TRBD1	few	TRBV27	ASSQIGQGAPGYGYT
.	few	TRBV19	ASSQYRERNQPQH
TRBD1	once	TRBV27	ASSPTGGTEAF
.	.	TRBV7-9	ASSSAQGNYGYT
TRBD1	.	TRBV29-1	SGTGANTEAF
TRBD2	.	TRBV5-1	ASSLVSGIHNEQF
.	.	TRBV5-1	ASSLVILHDEQF
.	.	TRBV6-5	ASEVDSFGYT
TRBD1	large	TRBV5-4	ASSLSGQGLNTEAF
.	.	TRBV2	ASSAGLPAETQY
TRBD1	.	TRBV6-6	ASFRTGLSGGDGYT
.	.	TRBV3-1/TRBV3-2	ASRGGTEAF
.	.	TRBV27	ASSLGGGPYSNQPQH